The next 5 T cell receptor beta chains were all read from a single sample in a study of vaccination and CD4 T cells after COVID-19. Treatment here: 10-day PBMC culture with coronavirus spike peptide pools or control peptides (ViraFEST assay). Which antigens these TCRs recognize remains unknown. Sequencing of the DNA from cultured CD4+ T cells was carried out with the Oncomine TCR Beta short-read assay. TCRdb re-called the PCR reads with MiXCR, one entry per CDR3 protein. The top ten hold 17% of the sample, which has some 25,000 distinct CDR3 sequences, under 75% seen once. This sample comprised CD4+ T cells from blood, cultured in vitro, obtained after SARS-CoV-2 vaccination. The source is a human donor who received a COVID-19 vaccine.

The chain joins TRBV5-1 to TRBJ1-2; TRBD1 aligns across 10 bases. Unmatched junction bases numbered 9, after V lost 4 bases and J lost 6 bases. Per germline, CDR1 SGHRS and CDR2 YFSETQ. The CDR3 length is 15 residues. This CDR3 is CASSPDRGRRDGYTF. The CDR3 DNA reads TGCGCCAGCAGCCCCGACAGGGGGCGCAGGGATGGCTACACCTTC.

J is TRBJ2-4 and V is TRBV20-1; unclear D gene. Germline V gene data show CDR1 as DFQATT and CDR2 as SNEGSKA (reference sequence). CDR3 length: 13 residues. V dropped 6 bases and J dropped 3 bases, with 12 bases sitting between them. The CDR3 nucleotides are TGCAGTGCCGAGGAGAGGCTCAAAAACATTCAGTACTTC. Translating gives CSAEERLKNIQYF.

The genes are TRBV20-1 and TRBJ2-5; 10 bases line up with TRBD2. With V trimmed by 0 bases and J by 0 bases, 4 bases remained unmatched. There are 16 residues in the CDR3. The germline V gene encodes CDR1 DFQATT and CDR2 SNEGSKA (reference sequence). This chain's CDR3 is CSAREYGTSDQETQYF. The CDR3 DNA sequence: TGCAGTGCTAGAGAGTATGGGACTAGCGACCAAGAGACCCAGTACTTC.

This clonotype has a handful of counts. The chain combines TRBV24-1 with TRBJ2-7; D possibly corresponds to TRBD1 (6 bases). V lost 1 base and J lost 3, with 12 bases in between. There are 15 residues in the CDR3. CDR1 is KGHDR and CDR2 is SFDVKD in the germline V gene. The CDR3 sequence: CATSDFRGGNYEQYF. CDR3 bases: TGTGCCACCAGTGATTTCAGGGGCGGTAACTACGAGCAGTACTTC.

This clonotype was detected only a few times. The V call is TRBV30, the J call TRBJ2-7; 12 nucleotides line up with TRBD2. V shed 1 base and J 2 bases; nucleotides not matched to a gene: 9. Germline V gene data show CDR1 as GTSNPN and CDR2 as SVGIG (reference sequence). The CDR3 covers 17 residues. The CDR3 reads CAWSGASGGVYPYEQYF. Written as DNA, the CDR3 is TGTGCCTGGAGTGGTGCTAGCGGGGGGGTATATCCCTACGAGCAGTACTTC.